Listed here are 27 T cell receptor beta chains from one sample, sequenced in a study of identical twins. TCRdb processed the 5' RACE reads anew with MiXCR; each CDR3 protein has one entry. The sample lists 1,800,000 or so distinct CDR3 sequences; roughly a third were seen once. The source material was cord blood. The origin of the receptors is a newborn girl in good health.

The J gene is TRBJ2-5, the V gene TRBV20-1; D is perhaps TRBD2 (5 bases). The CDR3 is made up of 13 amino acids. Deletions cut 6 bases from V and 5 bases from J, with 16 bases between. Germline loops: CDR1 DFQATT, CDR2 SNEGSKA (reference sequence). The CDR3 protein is CSALPGLRETQYF. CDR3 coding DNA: TGCAGTGCCCTACCAGGACTTAGGGAGACCCAGTACTTC.

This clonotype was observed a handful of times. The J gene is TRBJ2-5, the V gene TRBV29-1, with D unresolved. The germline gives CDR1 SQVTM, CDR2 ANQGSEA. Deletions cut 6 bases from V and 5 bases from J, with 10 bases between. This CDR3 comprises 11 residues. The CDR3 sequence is CSVPERETQYF. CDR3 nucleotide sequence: TGCAGCGTCCCCGAGAGGGAGACCCAGTACTTC.

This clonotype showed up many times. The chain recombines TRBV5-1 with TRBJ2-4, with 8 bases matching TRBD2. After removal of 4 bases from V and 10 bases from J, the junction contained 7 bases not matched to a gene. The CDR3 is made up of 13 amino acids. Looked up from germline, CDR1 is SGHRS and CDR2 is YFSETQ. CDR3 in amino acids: CASSPLLAEIQYF. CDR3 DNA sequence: TGCGCCAGCAGCCCCCTACTAGCGGAGATTCAGTACTTC.

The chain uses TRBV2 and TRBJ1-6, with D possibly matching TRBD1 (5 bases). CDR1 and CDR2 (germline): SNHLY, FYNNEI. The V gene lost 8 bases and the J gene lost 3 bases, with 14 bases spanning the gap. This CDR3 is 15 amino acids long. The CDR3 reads CASGLGRSYNSPLHF. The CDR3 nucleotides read TGTGCCAGCGGACTGGGACGGAGCTATAATTCACCCCTCCACTTT.

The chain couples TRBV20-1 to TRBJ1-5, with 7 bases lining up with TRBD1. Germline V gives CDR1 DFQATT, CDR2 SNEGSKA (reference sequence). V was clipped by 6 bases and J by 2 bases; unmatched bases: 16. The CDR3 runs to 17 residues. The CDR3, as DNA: TGCAGTGCCGGAAACCCCCAGGGGGTGTATCGCAATCAGCCCCAGCATTTT. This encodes CSAGNPQGVYRNQPQHF.

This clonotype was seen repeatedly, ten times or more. CDR3 DNA sequence: TGCAGTGCTAGTCGGGGGGGGAGCAATCAGCCCCAGCATTTT. Residues: CSASRGGSNQPQHF. J is TRBJ1-5 and V is TRBV20-1; the D gene is possibly TRBD1 (5 bases). The length of the CDR3 is 14 residues. Germline CDR1 reads DFQATT; CDR2 reads SNEGSKA (reference sequence). Deletions cut 3 bases from V and 1 base from J, with 10 bases between.

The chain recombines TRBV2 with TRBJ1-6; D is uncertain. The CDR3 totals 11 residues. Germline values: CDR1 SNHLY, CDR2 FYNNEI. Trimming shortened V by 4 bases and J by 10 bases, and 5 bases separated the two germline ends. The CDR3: CASSVWSPLHF. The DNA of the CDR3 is TGTGCCAGCAGTGTTTGGTCACCCCTCCACTTT.

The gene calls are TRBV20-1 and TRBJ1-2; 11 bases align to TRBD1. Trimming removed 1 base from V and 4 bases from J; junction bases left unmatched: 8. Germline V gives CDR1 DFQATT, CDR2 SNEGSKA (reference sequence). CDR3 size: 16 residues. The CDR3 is CSARVTGGTGGYGYTF. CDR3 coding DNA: TGCAGTGCTAGAGTTACCGGCGGGACAGGGGGCTATGGCTACACCTTC.

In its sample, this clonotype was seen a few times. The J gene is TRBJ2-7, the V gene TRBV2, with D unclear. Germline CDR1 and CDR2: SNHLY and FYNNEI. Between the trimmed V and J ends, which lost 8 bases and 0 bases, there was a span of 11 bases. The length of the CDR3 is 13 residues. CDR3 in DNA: TGTGCCAGCGGAGAGGATGTCTCCTACGAGCAGTACTTC. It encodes CASGEDVSYEQYF.

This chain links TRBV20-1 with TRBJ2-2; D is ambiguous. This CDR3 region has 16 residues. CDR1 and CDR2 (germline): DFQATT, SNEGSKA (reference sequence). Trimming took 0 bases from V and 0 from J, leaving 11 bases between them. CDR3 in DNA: TGCAGTGCTAGAGATCTCCGGCTAGCGAACACCGGGGAGCTGTTTTTT. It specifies CSARDLRLANTGELFF.

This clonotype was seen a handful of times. Here the CDR3 DNA reads TGTGCCATCAGTGTCCGAGCGGGGGGGCCAACAGATACGCAGTATTTT. Translation: CAISVRAGGPTDTQYF. This chain links TRBV10-3 with TRBJ2-3, with TRBD2 matching over 10 bases. J lost 3 bases, V lost 4 bases, and 7 bases had no gene match. The CDR3 consists of 16 residues. Germline CDR1 reads ENHRY; CDR2 reads SYGVKD.

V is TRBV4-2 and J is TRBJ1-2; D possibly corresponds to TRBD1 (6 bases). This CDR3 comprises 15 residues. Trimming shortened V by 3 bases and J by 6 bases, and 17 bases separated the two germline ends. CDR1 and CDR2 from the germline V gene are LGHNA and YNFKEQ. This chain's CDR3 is CASSQTVQGIHGYTF. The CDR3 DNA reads TGTGCCAGCAGCCAGACGGTCCAGGGGATCCATGGCTACACCTTC.

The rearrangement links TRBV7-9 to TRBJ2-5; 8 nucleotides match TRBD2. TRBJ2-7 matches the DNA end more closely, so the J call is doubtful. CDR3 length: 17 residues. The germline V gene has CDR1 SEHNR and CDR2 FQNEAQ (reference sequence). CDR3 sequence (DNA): TGTGCCAGCAGCCACGAAACCAGCGGGAGACTAACCTACGAGCAGTACTTC. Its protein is CASSHETSGRLTYEQYF.

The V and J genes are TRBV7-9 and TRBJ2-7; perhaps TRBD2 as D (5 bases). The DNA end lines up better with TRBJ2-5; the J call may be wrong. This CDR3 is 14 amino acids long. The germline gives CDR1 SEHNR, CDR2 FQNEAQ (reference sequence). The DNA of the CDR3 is TGTGCCAGCAGCCTAACGGGATGGGAGGAGACCCAGTACTTC. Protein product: CASSLTGWEETQYF.

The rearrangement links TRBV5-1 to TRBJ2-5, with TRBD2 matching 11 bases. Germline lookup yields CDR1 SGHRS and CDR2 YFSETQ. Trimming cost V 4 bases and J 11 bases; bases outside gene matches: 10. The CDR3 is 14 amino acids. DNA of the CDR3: TGCGCCAGCAGCACCGGGACTAGCGGCAATGAGCAGTACTTC. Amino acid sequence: CASSTGTSGNEQYF.

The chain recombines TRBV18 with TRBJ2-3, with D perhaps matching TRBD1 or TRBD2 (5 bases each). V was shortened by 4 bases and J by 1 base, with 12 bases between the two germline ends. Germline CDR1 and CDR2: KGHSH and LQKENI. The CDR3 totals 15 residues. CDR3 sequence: CASSRTRGGTDTQYF. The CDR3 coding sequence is TGTGCCAGCTCACGAACGAGGGGTGGCACAGATACGCAGTATTTT. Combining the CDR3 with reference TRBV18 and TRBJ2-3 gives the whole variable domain NAGVMQNPRHLVRRRGQEARLRCSPMKGHSHVYWYRQLPEEGLKFMVYLQKENIIDESGMPKERFSAEFPKEGPSILRIQQVVRGDSAAYFCASSRTRGGTDTQYFGPGTRLTVL.

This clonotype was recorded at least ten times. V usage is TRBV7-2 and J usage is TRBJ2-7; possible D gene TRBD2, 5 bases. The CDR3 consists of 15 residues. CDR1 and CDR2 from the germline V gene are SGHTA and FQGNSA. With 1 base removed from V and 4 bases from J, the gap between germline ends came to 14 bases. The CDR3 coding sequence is TGTGCCAGCAGCTTAGAAGCGGATCCTAGGTACGAGCAGTACTTC. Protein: CASSLEADPRYEQYF.

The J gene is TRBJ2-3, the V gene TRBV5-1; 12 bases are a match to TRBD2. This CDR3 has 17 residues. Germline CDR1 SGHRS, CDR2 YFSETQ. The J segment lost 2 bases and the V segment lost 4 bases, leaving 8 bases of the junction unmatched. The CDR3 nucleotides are TGCGCCAGCAGCGGAATACTAGCGGGGGGATCCACAGATACGCAGTATTTT. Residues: CASSGILAGGSTDTQYF.

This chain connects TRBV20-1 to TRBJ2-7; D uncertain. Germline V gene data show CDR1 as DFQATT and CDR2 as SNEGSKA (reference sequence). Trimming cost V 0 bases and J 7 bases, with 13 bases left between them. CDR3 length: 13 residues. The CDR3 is CSARDPVAREQYF. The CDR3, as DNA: TGCAGTGCTAGAGACCCGGTTGCGAGGGAGCAGTACTTC.

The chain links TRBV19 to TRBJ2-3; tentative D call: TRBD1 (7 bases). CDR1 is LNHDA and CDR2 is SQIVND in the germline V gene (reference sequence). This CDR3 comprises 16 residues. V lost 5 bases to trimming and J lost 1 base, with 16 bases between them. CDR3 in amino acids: CASSPPGGPGTDTQYF. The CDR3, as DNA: TGTGCCAGTAGTCCTCCAGGGGGGCCTGGCACAGATACGCAGTATTTT.

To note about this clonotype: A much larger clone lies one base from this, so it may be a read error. The CDR3 sequence: CASSFGATHEQYF. The CDR3, as DNA: TGCGCCAGCAGCTTTGGCGCTACCCACGAGCAGTACTTC. The chain recombines TRBV5-1 with TRBJ2-4, with D unresolved. Matching the DNA end better, TRBJ2-7 makes the J call doubtful. Per germline, CDR1 SGHRS and CDR2 YFSETQ. The CDR3 contains 13 residues.

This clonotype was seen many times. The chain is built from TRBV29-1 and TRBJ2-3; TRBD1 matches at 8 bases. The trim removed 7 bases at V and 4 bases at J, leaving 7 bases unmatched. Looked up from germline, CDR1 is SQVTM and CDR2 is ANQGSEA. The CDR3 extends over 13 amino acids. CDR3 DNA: TGCAGCGCCCGGACAGGGTGGGCAGATACGCAGTATTTT. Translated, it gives CSARTGWADTQYF.

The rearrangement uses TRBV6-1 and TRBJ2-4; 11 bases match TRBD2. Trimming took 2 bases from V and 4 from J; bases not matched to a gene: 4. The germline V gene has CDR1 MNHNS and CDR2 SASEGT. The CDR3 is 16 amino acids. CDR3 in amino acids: CASSETGTSGKNIQYF. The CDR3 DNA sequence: TGTGCCAGCAGTGAAACCGGGACTAGCGGAAAAAACATTCAGTACTTC.

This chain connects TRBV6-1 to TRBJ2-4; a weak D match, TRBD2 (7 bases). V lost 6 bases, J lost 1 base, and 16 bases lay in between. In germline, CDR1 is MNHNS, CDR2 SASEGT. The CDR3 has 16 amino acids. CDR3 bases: TGTGCCAGCAGCGACCACAGGGAGGGGGCCAAAAACATTCAGTACTTC. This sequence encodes CASSDHREGAKNIQYF.

The CDR3 DNA follows: TGTGCCAGCAGTTTATGGCGGGAACAAGAGACCCAGTACTTC. It is translated as CASSLWREQETQYF. The chain combines TRBV28 with TRBJ2-5, with a weak D call TRBD2 (6 bases). Trimming shortened V by 0 bases and J by 2 bases, and 7 bases separated the two germline ends. CDR1 MDHEN and CDR2 SYDVKM come from the germline V gene. This CDR3 is 14 amino acids long.

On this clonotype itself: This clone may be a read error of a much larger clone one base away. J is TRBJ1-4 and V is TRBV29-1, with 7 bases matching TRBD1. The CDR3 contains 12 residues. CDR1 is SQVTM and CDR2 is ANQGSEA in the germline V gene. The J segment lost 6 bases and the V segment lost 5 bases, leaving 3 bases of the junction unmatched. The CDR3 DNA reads TGCAGCGTTCACCAGGGGGATGAAAAACTGTTTTTT. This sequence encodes CSVHQGDEKLFF.

CDR3 sequence (DNA): TGTGCCAGCAGCTTAGAGGGACTAGTGGGAGTTCTTCGGCAGTTCTTC. As protein: CASSLEGLVGVLRQFF. The chain links TRBV7-2 to TRBJ2-1; 8 bases match TRBD2. The CDR3 is 16 residues long. The V and J ends lost 1 base and 12 bases, in that order; junction bases with no gene match: 14. Germline-derived CDR1 and CDR2 are SGHTA and FQGNSA. Supplemented by reference TRBV7-2 and TRBJ2-1, the full variable domain reads GAGVSQSPSNKVTEKGKDVELRCDPISGHTALYWYRQSLGQGLEFLIYFQGNSAPDKSGLPSDRFSAERTGGSVSTLTIQRTQQEDSAVYLCASSLEGLVGVLRQFFGPGTRLTVL.